This T cell receptor beta chain was observed in a study of cytomegalovirus exposure and HLA in healthy donors. Study results and limitations: A later analysis, which compared TCR beta chains of equal frequency, found the HLA-associated ones more clonally expanded. Presence/absence results assume similar sequencing depth per donor, which may not hold.

The PCR contained 60 Vbeta and 13 Jbeta primers. Repertoires were generated with immunoSEQ multiplex PCR, while TCRdb's copy carries only in-frame clones and drops some. Here the sample spans a few hundred thousand clones, approximately 90% being singletons. Points on this clone: Its antigen is not identified.

Germline CDR1 is SQVTM and CDR2 is ANQGSEA. The CDR3 extends over 14 amino acids. V was clipped by 3 bases and J by 9 bases, with 18 bases between them. The source is a woman aged 18-30 years in good health and CMV-seronegative. V is TRBV29-1 and J is TRBJ2-1; D might be TRBD1 (6 bases). The specimen was PBMCs. This CDR3 reads CSVDSGLGAIEQFF. DNA of the CDR3: TGCAGCGTTGATAGTGGTTTGGGGGCAATTGAGCAGTTCTTC.